These 10 T cell receptor beta chains were sequenced from one sample in a study of chemoradiotherapy in HPV16-positive cancers. Some clones are missing from TCRdb's copy, which holds only in-frame ones; the method was immunoSEQ multiplex PCR. The sample comprises 600 or so clones, 94% of which are singletons, and roughly 6.4% rests with the top ten. Sample: tumor tissue, taken from a patient who underwent chemoradiotherapy. All receptors come from a human donor with HPV-associated anogenital cancer.

The chain couples TRBV12-5 to TRBJ1-5, with D hard to call. The CDR3 totals 16 residues. Germline CDR1 reads LGHNT; CDR2 reads FRNRAP. V was pared by 6 bases and J by 0 bases, with 15 bases between. CDR3 sequence (DNA): TGTGCTAGTGGCTCCGGGCGGCCTTATAGCAATCAGCCCCAGCATTTT. Translated, it gives CASGSGRPYSNQPQHF.

The chain uses TRBV30 and TRBJ2-5; D is uncertain. The germline V gene encodes CDR1 GTSNPN and CDR2 SVGIG (reference sequence). The V end was cut by 0 bases, the J end by 5 bases, with 4 bases between. CDR3 length: 11 amino acids. The CDR3 DNA is TGTGCCTGGAGTGTGGGGGAGACCCAGTACTTC. The encoded protein is CAWSVGETQYF.

The chain recombines TRBV6-6 with TRBJ2-1, with D possibly being TRBD1 (6 bases). V dropped 8 bases and J dropped 6 bases, with 14 bases sitting between them. This CDR3 spans 13 amino acids. Germline V gene data show CDR1 as MNHNY and CDR2 as SVGAGI (reference sequence). The CDR3 sequence is CASSTQGRNEQFF. CDR3 sequence (DNA): TGTGCCAGCTCAACACAGGGTCGCAATGAGCAGTTCTTC.

The chain couples TRBV2 to TRBJ2-1; TRBD2 aligns across 10 bases. From germline, CDR1 is SNHLY and CDR2 FYNNEI. This CDR3 spans 14 amino acids. V gave up 5 bases and J gave up 7 bases; unmatched junction bases: 5. The CDR3 loop is CASSQLAGKNEQFF. The CDR3 coding sequence is TGTGCCAGCAGTCAACTAGCGGGAAAGAATGAGCAGTTCTTC.

The chain has TRBV10-1 and TRBJ1-5, with TRBD1 matching over 8 bases. V gave up 6 bases and J gave up 7 bases; unmatched junction bases: 8. This CDR3 comprises 14 residues. CDR1 and CDR2 (germline): WNHNN, SYGVQD (reference sequence). For the CDR3, the DNA is TGCGCCAGCAGCGCCGGGACAGGCGACCAGCCCCAGCATTTT. Residues: CASSAGTGDQPQHF.

The rearrangement uses TRBV15 and TRBJ1-2, with 8 bases identical to TRBD1. The CDR3 loop spans 19 amino acids. From germline, CDR1 is LNHNV and CDR2 YYDKDF (reference sequence). With 3 bases clipped from V and 0 bases from J, the junction kept 15 bases outside the gene matches. The CDR3 DNA reads TGTGCCACCAGCAGTCCCCCCCGGGGCAGGGGGCCATCTAACTATGGCTACACCTTC. The encoded protein is CATSSPPRGRGPSNYGYTF.

The chain links TRBV6-5 to TRBJ2-3; a possible D gene is TRBD2 (5 bases). Trimming took 2 bases from V and 5 from J, leaving 14 bases between them. This CDR3 is built from 15 residues. Per the germline V gene, CDR1 is MNHEY and CDR2 is SVGAGI. This CDR3 reads CASSYGPFGVDTQYF. The CDR3 nucleotides read TGTGCCAGCAGTTACGGGCCCTTCGGGGTAGATACGCAGTATTTT.

This clone occurred once. The V and J genes are TRBV7-3 and TRBJ1-2; 7 nucleotides match TRBD1. Germline trimming cut 2 bases from V and 8 bases from J; bases unmatched to any gene: 11. CDR3 length: 15 amino acids. Germline V CDR1 and CDR2: SGHTA, FQGTGA. The CDR3 is CASSLDWQGVGGYTF. CDR3 nucleotides: TGTGCCAGCAGCTTAGACTGGCAGGGGGTCGGGGGCTACACCTTC. Using reference TRBV7-3 and TRBJ1-2 for the parts outside the CDR3, the full variable domain is GAGVSQTPSNKVTEKGKYVELRCDPISGHTALYWYRQSLGQGPEFLIYFQGTGAADDSGLPNDRFFAVRPEGSVSTLKIQRTERGDSAVYLCASSLDWQGVGGYTFGSGTRLTVV.

This sequence joins TRBV4-2 and TRBJ2-1; tentative D call: TRBD2 (6 bases). This CDR3 spans 16 amino acids. With 0 bases removed from V and 4 bases from J, the gap between germline ends came to 13 bases. Per germline, CDR1 LGHNA and CDR2 YNFKEQ. The CDR3 sequence: CASSQDGNSGYNEQFF. The CDR3 DNA sequence: TGTGCCAGCAGCCAAGATGGAAATAGCGGATACAATGAGCAGTTCTTC.

The rearrangement joins TRBV4-1 to TRBJ2-5; unclear D gene. CDR3 length: 16 residues. The germline V gene encodes CDR1 MGHRA and CDR2 YSYEKL. V lost 0 bases to trimming and J lost 1 base, with 12 bases between them. CDR3 region: CASSQDPGRRQETQYF. The CDR3 coding sequence is TGCGCCAGCAGCCAAGATCCCGGAAGACGCCAAGAGACCCAGTACTTC.